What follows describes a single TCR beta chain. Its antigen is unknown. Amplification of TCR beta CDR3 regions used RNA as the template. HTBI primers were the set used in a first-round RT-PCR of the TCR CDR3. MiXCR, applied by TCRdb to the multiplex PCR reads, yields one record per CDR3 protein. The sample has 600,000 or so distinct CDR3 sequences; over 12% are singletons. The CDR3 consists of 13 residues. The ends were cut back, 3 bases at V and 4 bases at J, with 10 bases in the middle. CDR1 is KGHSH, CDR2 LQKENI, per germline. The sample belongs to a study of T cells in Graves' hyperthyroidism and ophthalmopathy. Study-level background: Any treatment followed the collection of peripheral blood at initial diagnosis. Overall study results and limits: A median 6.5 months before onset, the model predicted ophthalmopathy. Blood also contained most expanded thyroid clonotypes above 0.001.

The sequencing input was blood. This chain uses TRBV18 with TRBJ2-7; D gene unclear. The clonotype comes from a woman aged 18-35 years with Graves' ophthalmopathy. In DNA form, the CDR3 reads TGTGCCAGCTCACCCGGCGAGCAGTACGAGCAGTACTTC. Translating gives CASSPGEQYEQYF.